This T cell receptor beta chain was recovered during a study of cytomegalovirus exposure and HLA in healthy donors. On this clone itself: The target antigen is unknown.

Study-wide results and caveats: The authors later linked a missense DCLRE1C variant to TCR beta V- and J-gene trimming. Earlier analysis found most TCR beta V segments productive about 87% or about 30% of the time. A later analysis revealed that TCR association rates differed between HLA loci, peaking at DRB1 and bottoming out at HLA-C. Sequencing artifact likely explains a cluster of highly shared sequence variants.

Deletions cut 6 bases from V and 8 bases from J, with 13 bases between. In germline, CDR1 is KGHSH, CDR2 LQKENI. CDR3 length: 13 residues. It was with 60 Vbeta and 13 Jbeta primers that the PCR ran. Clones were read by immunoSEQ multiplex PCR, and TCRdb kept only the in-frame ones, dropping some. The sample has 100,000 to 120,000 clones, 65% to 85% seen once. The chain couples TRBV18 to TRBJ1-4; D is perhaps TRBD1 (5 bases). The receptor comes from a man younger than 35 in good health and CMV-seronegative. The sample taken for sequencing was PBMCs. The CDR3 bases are TGTGCCAGCTCCATAGGGGCACGGGAAAAACTGTTTTTT. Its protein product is CASSIGAREKLFF.